There are a few counts of the clone carrying this T cell receptor (beta chain). The antigen is undetermined. The authors ran a second PCR of about 6 to 11 cycles using a sample-barcoded 5' primer and a J-beta primer mix. TCRdb itself ran the 5' RACE reads through MiXCR, one entry per CDR3 protein. The profile covers over 1,500,000 distinct CDR3 sequences, with about 39% appearing a single time and roughly 24% taken by the ten largest. The data were taken from a study of blood T cells in healthy people across ages. CDR3 size: 13 residues. The germline CDR1 and CDR2 sequences are KGHSH and LQKENI. The V end lost 11 bases, the J end lost 2 bases, and 15 bases lay between the germline ends. Study results and caveats: Possibly, changes in expanded clonotypes were confounded because donor CMV status was unknown.

This TCR came from a human donor in good health. Sample: blood. The chain is built from TRBV18 and TRBJ2-5, with D perhaps being TRBD1 or TRBD2 (5 bases each). DNA of the CDR3: TGTGCCGGCGCCGTCGAGGGGCAAGAGACCCAGTACTTC. Amino acid sequence: CAGAVEGQETQYF.